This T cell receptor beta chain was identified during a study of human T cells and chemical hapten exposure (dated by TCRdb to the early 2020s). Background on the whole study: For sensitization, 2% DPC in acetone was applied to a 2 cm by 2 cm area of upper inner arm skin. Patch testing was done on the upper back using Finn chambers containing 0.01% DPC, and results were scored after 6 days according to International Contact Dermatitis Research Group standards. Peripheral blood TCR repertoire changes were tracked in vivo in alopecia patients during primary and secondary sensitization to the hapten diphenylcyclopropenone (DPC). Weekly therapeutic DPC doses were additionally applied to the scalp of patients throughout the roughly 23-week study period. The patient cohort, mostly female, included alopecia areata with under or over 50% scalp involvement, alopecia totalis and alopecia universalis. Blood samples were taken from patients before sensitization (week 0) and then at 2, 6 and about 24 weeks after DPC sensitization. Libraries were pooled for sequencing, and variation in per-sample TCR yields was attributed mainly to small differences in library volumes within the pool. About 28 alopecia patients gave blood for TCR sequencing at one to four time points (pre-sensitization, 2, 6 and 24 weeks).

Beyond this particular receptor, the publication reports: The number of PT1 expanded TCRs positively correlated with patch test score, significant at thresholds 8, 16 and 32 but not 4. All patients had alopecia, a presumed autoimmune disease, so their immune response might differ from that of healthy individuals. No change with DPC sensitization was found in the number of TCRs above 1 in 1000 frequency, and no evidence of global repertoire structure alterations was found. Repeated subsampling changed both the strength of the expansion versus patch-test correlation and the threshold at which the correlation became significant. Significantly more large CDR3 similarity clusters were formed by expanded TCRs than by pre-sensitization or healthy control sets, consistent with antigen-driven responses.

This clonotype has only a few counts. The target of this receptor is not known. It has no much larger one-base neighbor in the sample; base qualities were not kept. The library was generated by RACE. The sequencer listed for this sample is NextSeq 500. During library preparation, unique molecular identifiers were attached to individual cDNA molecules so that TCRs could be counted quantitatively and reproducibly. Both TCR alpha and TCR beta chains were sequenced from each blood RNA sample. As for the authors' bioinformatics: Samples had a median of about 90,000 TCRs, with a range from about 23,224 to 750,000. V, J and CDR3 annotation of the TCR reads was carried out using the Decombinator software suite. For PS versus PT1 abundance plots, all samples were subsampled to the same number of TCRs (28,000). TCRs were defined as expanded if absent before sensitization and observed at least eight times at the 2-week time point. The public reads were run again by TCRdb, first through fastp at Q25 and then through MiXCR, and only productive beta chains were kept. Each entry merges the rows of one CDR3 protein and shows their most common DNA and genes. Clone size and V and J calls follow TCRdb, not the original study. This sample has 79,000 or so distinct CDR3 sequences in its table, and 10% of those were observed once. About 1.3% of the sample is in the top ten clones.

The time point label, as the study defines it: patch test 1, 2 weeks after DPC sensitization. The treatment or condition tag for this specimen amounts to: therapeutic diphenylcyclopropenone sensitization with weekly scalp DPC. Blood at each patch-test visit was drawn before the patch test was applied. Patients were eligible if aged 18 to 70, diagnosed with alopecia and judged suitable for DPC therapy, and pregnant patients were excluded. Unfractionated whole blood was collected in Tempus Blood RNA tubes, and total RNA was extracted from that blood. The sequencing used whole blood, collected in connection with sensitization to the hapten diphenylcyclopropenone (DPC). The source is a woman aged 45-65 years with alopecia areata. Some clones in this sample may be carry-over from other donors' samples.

The bases are TGTGCCAGCAGGCCCGGGCGGGGCCGGGATTCACCCCTCCACTTT. The translation is CASRPGRGRDSPLHF. The V and J genes are TRBV27 and TRBJ1-6, and possibly TRBD1, on 5 matching bases. The CDR3 numbers 15 residues from cysteine through phenylalanine. Just CDR3 DNA is preserved here, 45 bases in frame from base 1. Looking up the germline V gene (reference sequence) yields CDR1 MNHEY and CDR2 SMNVEV. The junction shows trimming of 6 bases on V and 8 bases on J, plus 17 bases between the germline ends.